This TCR beta chain stems from a study of cytomegalovirus exposure and HLA in healthy donors. In the study overall: Of roughly 400 genotyped donors, roughly 81% grouped in the Caucasian-associated ancestry cluster. General study points: The study recorded 150 to 200 TCR beta chains that were cytomegalovirus-associated. Data from an earlier analysis indicated that most TCR beta V segments were productive either about 87% or about 30% of the time.

Primers: 60 Vbeta forward and 13 Jbeta reverse. Sequencing used immunoSEQ multiplex PCR; TCRdb keeps in-frame clones, though not all of them. The table has about 57,000 clones, 75% to 85% seen once. This clone was seen a handful of times. As yet, its antigen is unknown. Trimming shortened V by 6 bases and J by 6 bases, and 10 bases separated the two germline ends. The CDR3 covers 12 residues. CDR1 SNHLY and CDR2 FYNNEI come from the germline V gene. The TCR originated in a man between 25 and 39 years old in good health and CMV-seronegative. The chain uses TRBV2 and TRBJ2-3, with D perhaps TRBD2 (6 bases). The specimen sequenced was PBMCs. The CDR3 loop reads CASREEGDTQYF. The CDR3 DNA is TGTGCCAGCAGAGAGGAGGGGGATACGCAGTATTTT.